This T cell receptor (beta chain) was recorded in a study of T cells after yellow fever vaccination (dated by TCRdb to about 2019). General notes on the study: The SMART-Seq v4 Ultra Low Input RNA kit was used to prepare libraries from fractions with low cell numbers. To track T-cell clones before and after primary and booster YFV17D yellow fever vaccination, bulk TCR alpha and beta repertoires were sequenced longitudinally. Two healthy male donors, one aged 18 to 30 and one aged 30 to 39 years, were included in the cohort. Blood samples were taken at several timepoints before and after primary and secondary immunization, and bulk PBMC replicates and cell subsets were isolated.

Synthesis of TCR cDNA relied on 5'RACE template switching, a step that introduced a universal primer site along with unique molecular identifiers. Priming of cDNA synthesis was performed from both the TCR alpha and TCR beta constant segments. Libraries were amplified in two PCR steps, with sample barcodes and sequencing adapters added in the second step. Sequencing of the libraries was done on either Illumina HiSeq 2500 (2x100 bp) or NovaSeq (2x150 bp). For the original study's pipeline: Reads were demultiplexed and collapsed into UMI consensus sequences with MIGEC, and V(D)J alignment was performed with MiXCR. Vaccine-responding clonotypes were identified with edgeR using replicate PBMC samples, with FDR below 0.01 and a log2 fold change above 5 up to day 15 being required. Each bulk clonotype was labeled CD4 or CD8 based on which sequenced repertoire, CD4 or CD8, contained the clonotype at higher abundance. In-frame beta chains were kept once TCRdb had trimmed the public reads at Q25 with fastp and called clones with MiXCR. Each CDR3 protein gets just one entry, which takes the most common genes and DNA from the rows behind it. The authors' filters were not applied to this entry. The sample profile shows about 130,000 distinct CDR3 sequences; more than 6.5% of them were found once. 2.5% of the sample is taken by the ten largest.

The investigation overall reported the following: A small fraction of clonotypes showed up in both the CD4 and CD8 compartments, probably as a result of convergent recombination. Because abundant contaminating clonotypes from the bulk population could be contained in FACS-sorted repertoires, computational filtering was required. Because the study included only two donors, the extent to which the findings can be generalized is limited. After the booster, most of the clones that had expanded following primary vaccination were detected again (almost 98% of CD4 and 80% to 90% of CD8), which suggests that memory was broadly maintained. Compared with the primary T-cell response, the secondary T-cell response was faster but weaker, reaching its peak on day 5 rather than on day 15.

This clonotype was seen only a few times. The antigen this receptor binds is unknown. Within one base of it there is no much larger clone, and no base qualities were kept. Inclusive of the bounding cysteine and phenylalanine, the CDR3 is 13 residues long. Only the CDR3 region is kept as DNA, spanning 39 bases read in frame from base 1. Trimming costs V 2 bases and J 8 bases, and their ends lie 7 bases apart. Sequences MNHEY (CDR1) and SVGAGI (CDR2) are obtained from the germline V gene. According to the study, the label for this sample's treatment or condition signals: live attenuated yellow fever vaccine strain. PBMCs were isolated from peripheral blood using a standard Ficoll-Paque protocol. Dynabeads CD4 and CD8 positive selection kits were used to isolate CD4 and CD8 T-cell fractions. TriZol was used to extract RNA from bulk PBMCs, from CD4 and CD8 fractions, and from dextramer-positive and dextramer-negative fractions.

The material was CD4+ T cells sorted from PBMCs, obtained 10 days after the first yellow fever vaccination. This TCR came from a man between 18 and 29 years old who received the YFV17D yellow fever vaccine. The chain is made from TRBV6-5 and TRBJ1-6, with the D segment identity uncertain. The DNA is as follows: TGTGCCAGCAGTTACAATCGAGATTCACCCCTCCACTTT. This is translated as CASSYNRDSPLHF.